Each of the 5 T cell receptor beta chains below was sequenced from the same sample in a study of glioma-infiltrating T cells. The iRepertoire nested amplicon-rescue multiplex PCR amplified TCR alpha and beta CDR3s from RNA. TCRdb redid the calling of the multiplex PCR reads with MiXCR, one entry per CDR3 protein. The table records approximately 12,000 distinct CDR3 sequences, approximately 26% of them present only once. Sequencing input: glioma tissue, nonneoplastic brain tissue, or PBMCs (not recorded which). The receptors stem from a human donor with low-grade glioma or glioblastoma, undergoing nonglioma brain surgery, or in good health (not recorded which).

This clonotype came up many times. CDR3 nucleotides: TGTGCCAGCAGTTTGGGGATAGGACCCTACGAGCAGTACTTC. Encoded protein: CASSLGIGPYEQYF. V is TRBV28 and J is TRBJ2-7; D is unclear. Trimming stripped 3 bases from V and 2 bases from J, with 11 bases between. The CDR3 is 14 amino acids. The V gene's germline CDR1 is MDHEN and CDR2 SYDVKM.

With regard to this clonotype: A much larger clone sits a single nucleotide away, making a read error possible. The chain couples TRBV12-3 or TRBV12-4 to TRBJ1-1, with D tentatively TRBD1 (5 bases). The CDR3 is made up of 14 amino acids. CDR3: CASSLGGLNAEAFF. The CDR3 DNA sequence: TGTGCCAGCAGTTTAGGGGGCTTGAACGCTGAAGCTTTCTTT.

This clonotype was seen only a few times. The genes are TRBV10-3 and TRBJ1-3, with 7 nucleotides matching TRBD1. Germline CDR1 reads ENHRY; CDR2 reads SYGVKD. This CDR3 has 13 residues. Losses at the gene ends were 4 bases for V and 4 bases for J; bases not matched to a gene: 1. CDR3 bases: TGTGCCATCAGTGCGGACAGGGGAAACACCATATATTTT. The encoded protein is CAISADRGNTIYF.

In its sample, this clonotype was seen many times. Here the CDR3 reads CASSGTSGDYNEQFF. CDR3 DNA sequence: TGTGCCAGCAGTGGGACTAGCGGAGATTACAATGAGCAGTTCTTC. V is TRBV2 and J is TRBJ2-1, with TRBD2 identical over 10 bases. The CDR3 is made up of 15 amino acids. Germline CDR1 and CDR2: SNHLY and FYNNEI. Germline trimming cut 4 bases from V and 4 bases from J; bases unmatched to any gene: 4.

Worth noting for this clonotype: The CDR3 does not close with the conserved phenylalanine or tryptophan, likely indicating a read error. The chain combines TRBV29-1 with TRBJ2-1; 9 positions match TRBD2. CDR1 and CDR2 (germline): SQVTM, ANQGSEA. The V gene end was trimmed by 3 bases and the J gene end by 8 bases; junction bases not matched to a gene: 8. This CDR3 has 14 residues. In DNA, the CDR3 is TGCAGCGTTGACATTAGCGGGAGTAGGGATGAGCAGTTCCTC. Residues: CSVDISGSRDEQFL.